The 18 T cell receptor beta chains below all came from one sample that was sequenced in a study of stem cell transplantation in POMP-related autoinflammatory disease. Clones were read by immunoSEQ multiplex PCR, and TCRdb kept only the in-frame ones, dropping some. The data contain some 68,000 clones, approximately 90% of them singletons. The sample consisted of CD4+ T cells from PBMCs, taken after stem cell transplantation. These receptors were obtained from a human patient with POMP-related autoinflammation and immune dysregulation (PRAID). Certain T cells may be donor cells from the graft.

The gene calls are TRBV18 and TRBJ1-5; D is ambiguous. The V and J ends lost 2 bases and 5 bases respectively, with 22 bases between them. The CDR3 spans 18 residues. CDR1 KGHSH and CDR2 LQKENI come from the germline V gene. The CDR3 DNA is TGTGCCAGCTCACCATATATTCTCCGGGAGAAAAAGGATCAGCCCCAGCATTTT. It translates to CASSPYILREKKDQPQHF.

The chain couples TRBV7-9 to TRBJ1-1; D unresolved. CDR3 size: 14 residues. Germline assignment: CDR1 SEHNR and CDR2 FQNEAQ (reference sequence). With 1 base removed from V and 3 bases from J, the gap between germline ends came to 9 bases. This CDR3 is CASSLVGVDTEAFF. Written as DNA, the CDR3 is TGTGCCAGCAGCTTAGTGGGTGTGGACACTGAAGCTTTCTTT. The full variable domain, in which reference TRBV7-9 and TRBJ1-1 provide the parts outside the CDR3, is DTGVSQNPRHKITKRGQNVTFRCDPISEHNRLYWYRQTLGQGPEFLTYFQNEAQLEKSRLLSDRFSAERPKGSFSTLEIQRTEQGDSAMYLCASSLVGVDTEAFFGQGTRLTVV.

The chain uses TRBV19 and TRBJ2-4, with TRBD2 matching over 16 bases. CDR1 and CDR2 from the germline V gene are LNHDA and SQIVND (reference sequence). V shed 3 bases and J 4 bases; nucleotides not matched to a gene: 3. The CDR3 spans 17 residues. The chain's CDR3 is CASSITGLAGGKNIQYF. CDR3 sequence (DNA): TGTGCCAGTAGTATTACGGGACTAGCGGGAGGGAAAAACATTCAGTACTTC.

CDR3 protein: CASSWADTQYF. The CDR3 DNA reads TGTGCCAGCAGTTGGGCAGATACGCAGTATTTT. The rearrangement uses TRBV12-3 or TRBV12-4 and TRBJ2-3; D gene uncertain. There are 11 residues in the CDR3. V shed 4 bases and J shed 4 bases, with 3 bases lying between them.

J is TRBJ1-1 and V is TRBV23-1, with a possible D match to TRBD1 (6 bases). TRBV23-1 is given ORF status, its function remaining uncertain. Trimming removed 2 bases at V and 8 bases at J, with 18 bases between. The CDR3 is made up of 15 amino acids. The CDR3, as DNA: TGCGCCAGCAGTCAACCCTGGGGGCGGGATTTAGAAGCTTTCTTT. Encoded protein: CASSQPWGRDLEAFF.

This chain links TRBV5-1 with TRBJ2-3; 7 nucleotides line up with TRBD2. The CDR3 is 16 amino acids. The V gene's germline CDR1 is SGHRS and CDR2 YFSETQ. The V segment lost 0 bases and the J segment 6 bases; nucleotides outside the gene matches: 10. The CDR3 loop reads CASSLARAGAGDTQYF. DNA for the CDR3: TGCGCCAGCAGCTTGGCCCGCGCGGGAGCGGGTGATACGCAGTATTTT. The full variable domain, completed using reference TRBV5-1 and TRBJ2-3, is KAGVTQTPRYLIKTRGQQVTLSCSPISGHRSVSWYQQTPGQGLQFLFEYFSETQRNKGNFPGRFSGRQFSNSRSEMNVSTLELGDSALYLCASSLARAGAGDTQYFGPGTRLTVL.

The gene calls are TRBV25-1 and TRBJ2-5; a possible D gene is TRBD2 (6 bases). V was shortened by 6 bases and J by 5 bases, with 13 bases between the two germline ends. CDR3 size: 13 residues. Germline V gene lookup returns CDR1 MGHDK and CDR2 SYGVNS. The CDR3 nucleotides read TGTGCCAGCAGCCCCGGGGGTCTTGAGACCCAGTACTTC. It encodes CASSPGGLETQYF.

The chain has TRBV28 and TRBJ2-3; 11 nucleotides align to TRBD2. V shed 4 bases and J 5 bases; nucleotides not matched to a gene: 8. CDR1 is MDHEN and CDR2 is SYDVKM in the germline V gene. The CDR3 runs to 16 residues. The CDR3 loop is CASSYVAGGPRDTQYF. CDR3 nucleotides: TGTGCCAGCAGTTACGTAGCGGGGGGGCCTCGAGATACGCAGTATTTT.

The rearrangement joins TRBV5-5 to TRBJ2-1, with D possibly being TRBD1 (5 bases). Germline values: CDR1 SGHKS, CDR2 YYEKEE (reference sequence). This CDR3 is 15 amino acids long. Trimming removed 1 base at V and 2 bases at J, with 10 bases between. CDR3 amino acids: CASSLQGWTYNEQFF. DNA of the CDR3: TGTGCCAGCAGCTTGCAGGGATGGACCTACAATGAGCAGTTCTTC.

V gene TRBV30 combines with J gene TRBJ2-7, with 10 bases that match TRBD2. J was trimmed by 3 bases and V by 3 bases; bases with no gene match: 5. Germline V lookup: CDR1 GTSNPN, CDR2 SVGIG (reference sequence). The CDR3 runs to 14 residues. The DNA of the CDR3 is TGTGCCTGGAGCCCGTTAGCGGGAGGCTACGAGCAGTACTTC. Translation: CAWSPLAGGYEQYF. Looking up the rest from reference TRBV30 and TRBJ2-7 gives the full variable domain: SQTIHQWPATLVQPVGSPLSLECTVEGTSNPNLYWYRQAAGRGLQLLFYSVGIGQISSEVPQNLSASRPQDRQFILSSKKLLLSDSGFYLCAWSPLAGGYEQYFGPGTRLTVT.

The rearrangement uses TRBV5-1 and TRBJ2-3, with D unclear. The V gene's germline CDR1 is SGHRS and CDR2 YFSETQ. This CDR3 comprises 15 residues. V was cut by 4 bases and J by 4 bases, with 16 bases left in between. Here the CDR3 DNA reads TGCGCCAGCAGCCTACCGATTGGGGATCCAGATACGCAGTATTTT. Encoded protein: CASSLPIGDPDTQYF. Complete variable domain (other parts from reference TRBV5-1 and TRBJ2-3): KAGVTQTPRYLIKTRGQQVTLSCSPISGHRSVSWYQQTPGQGLQFLFEYFSETQRNKGNFPGRFSGRQFSNSRSEMNVSTLELGDSALYLCASSLPIGDPDTQYFGPGTRLTVL.

Concerning this clone: The same CDR3 arises from other DNA sequences in this sample as well. The CDR3 DNA is TGTGCCACCAGTGATTTGGAGACCCAGTACTTC. Its translation: CATSDLETQYF. The V gene is TRBV24-1, the J gene TRBJ2-5; no clear D. V shed 0 bases and J shed 5 bases, with 0 bases lying between them. The germline V gene has CDR1 KGHDR and CDR2 SFDVKD. The CDR3 has 11 residues.

The chain recombines TRBV10-3 with TRBJ2-1; D not certain. Looked up from germline, CDR1 is ENHRY and CDR2 is SYGVKD. Deletions cut 11 bases from V and 4 bases from J, with 15 bases between. CDR3 length: 13 residues. CDR3 DNA sequence: TGTGCCTCATGTAACCCGATTTACAATGAGCAGTTCTTC. It specifies CASCNPIYNEQFF.

The V and J genes are TRBV7-9 and TRBJ2-7, with D possibly being TRBD2 (6 bases). The CDR3 runs to 12 residues. Trimming took off 1 base at V and 6 bases at J, with 7 bases between the two ends. Per germline, CDR1 SEHNR and CDR2 FQNEAQ (reference sequence). CDR3: CASSLVEGEQYV. The DNA for the CDR3 is TGTGCCAGCAGCTTAGTGGAGGGCGAGCAGTACGTC.

The chain recombines TRBV3-1 (or the pseudogene TRBV3-2) with TRBJ2-2; no firm D call. The CDR3 is made up of 14 amino acids. Trimming left V 3 bases short and J 2 bases short, with 7 bases between. The germline V gene has CDR1 LGHDT and CDR2 YNNKEL (reference sequence). The CDR3 is CASSQWGNTGELFF. In nucleotides, the CDR3 is TGTGCCAGCAGCCAGTGGGGAAACACCGGGGAGCTGTTTTTT.

The chain combines TRBV7-9 with TRBJ2-6, with D perhaps TRBD1 (5 bases). The CDR3 is 19 amino acids. V lost 1 base to trimming and J lost 1 base, with 17 bases between them. The germline V gene has CDR1 SEHNR and CDR2 FQNEAQ (reference sequence). The CDR3 spells CASSLGVGHRLSGANVLTF. CDR3 nucleotide sequence: TGTGCCAGCAGCTTAGGGGTCGGACATAGACTTTCTGGGGCCAACGTCCTGACTTTC. The full variable domain, completed using reference TRBV7-9 and TRBJ2-6, is DTGVSQNPRHKITKRGQNVTFRCDPISEHNRLYWYRQTLGQGPEFLTYFQNEAQLEKSRLLSDRFSAERPKGSFSTLEIQRTEQGDSAMYLCASSLGVGHRLSGANVLTFGAGSRLTVL.

The rearrangement links TRBV28 to TRBJ2-7; 11 bases match TRBD2. J gave up 2 bases and V 5 bases, and 8 bases lay outside the gene matches. The V gene's germline CDR1 is MDHEN and CDR2 SYDVKM. The CDR3 covers 16 residues. The CDR3 DNA reads as TGTGCCAGCAGTCCGGTTAGCGGGAGGGCCACCTACGAGCAGTACTTC. Its translation is CASSPVSGRATYEQYF. The full variable domain, its missing parts supplied by reference TRBV28 and TRBJ2-7, is DVKVTQSSRYLVKRTGEKVFLECVQDMDHENMFWYRQDPGLGLRLIYFSYDVKMKEKGDIPEGYSVSREKKERFSLILESASTNQTSMYLCASSPVSGRATYEQYFGPGTRLTVT.

This clone was observed a single time. V usage is TRBV25-1 and J usage is TRBJ2-5, with a possible D match to TRBD1 (6 bases). With 5 bases removed from V and 5 bases from J, the gap between germline ends came to 12 bases. The CDR3 is 13 amino acids. Germline lookup yields CDR1 MGHDK and CDR2 SYGVNS. As DNA, the CDR3 is TGTGCCAGCAGTACACAGGGAAGGGAGACCCAGTACTTC. Translating gives CASSTQGRETQYF.